This TCR beta chain was recovered during a study of breast tumors, draining lymph nodes, adjacent tissues. The lymph nodes were axillary draining lymph nodes from breast cancer patients. Using its own MiXCR run on the multiplex PCR reads, TCRdb lists one record per CDR3 protein. The sample holds around 110,000 distinct CDR3 sequences, around 30% seen once. After removal of 5 bases from V and 7 bases from J, the junction contained 4 bases not matched to a gene. Germline V gene sequence: CDR1 LNHDA, CDR2 SQIVND (reference sequence). This CDR3 has 14 residues. V and J are TRBV19 and TRBJ2-1; TRBD2 aligns across 11 bases. This receptor was identified in a female donor with breast cancer. Some clones in this sample may be carry-over from other donors' samples. Sequenced sample: axillary lymph node tissue. CDR3 region: CASSLAGGWNEQFF. The CDR3 coding sequence is TGTGCCAGTAGTTTAGCGGGAGGGTGGAATGAGCAGTTCTTC.